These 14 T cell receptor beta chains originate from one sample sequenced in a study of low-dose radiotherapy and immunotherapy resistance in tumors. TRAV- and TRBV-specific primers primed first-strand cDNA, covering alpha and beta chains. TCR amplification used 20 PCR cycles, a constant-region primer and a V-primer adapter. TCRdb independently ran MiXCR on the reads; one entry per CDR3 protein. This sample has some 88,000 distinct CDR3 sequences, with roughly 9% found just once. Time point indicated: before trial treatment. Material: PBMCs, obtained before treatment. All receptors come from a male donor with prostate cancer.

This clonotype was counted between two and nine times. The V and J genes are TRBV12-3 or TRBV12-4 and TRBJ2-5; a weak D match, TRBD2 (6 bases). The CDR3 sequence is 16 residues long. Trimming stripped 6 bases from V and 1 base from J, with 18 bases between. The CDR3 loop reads CASSPGLNGGQETQYF. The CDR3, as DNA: TGTGCCAGCAGCCCGGGACTGAATGGGGGCCAAGAGACCCAGTACTTC.

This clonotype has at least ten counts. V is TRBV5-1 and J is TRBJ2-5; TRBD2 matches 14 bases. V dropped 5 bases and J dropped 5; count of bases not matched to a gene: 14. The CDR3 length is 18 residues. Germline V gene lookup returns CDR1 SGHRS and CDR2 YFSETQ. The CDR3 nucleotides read TGCGCCAGCAGACAACGCTCCACAGGGACTAGCGGGAGTGAGACCCAGTACTTC. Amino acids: CASRQRSTGTSGSETQYF.

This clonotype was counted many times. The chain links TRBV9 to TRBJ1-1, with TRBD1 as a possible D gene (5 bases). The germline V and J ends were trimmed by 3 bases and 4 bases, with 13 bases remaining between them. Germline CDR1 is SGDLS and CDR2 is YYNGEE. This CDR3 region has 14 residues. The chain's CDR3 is CASSEDIWGTEAFF. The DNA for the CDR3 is TGTGCCAGCAGCGAGGACATTTGGGGCACTGAAGCTTTCTTT.

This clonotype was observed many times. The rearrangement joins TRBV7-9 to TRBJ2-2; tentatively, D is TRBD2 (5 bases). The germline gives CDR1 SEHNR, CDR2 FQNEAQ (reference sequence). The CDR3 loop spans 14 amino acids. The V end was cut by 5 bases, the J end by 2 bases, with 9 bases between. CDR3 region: CASSESGNTGELFF. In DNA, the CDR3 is TGTGCCAGCAGCGAAAGCGGTAACACCGGGGAGCTGTTTTTT.

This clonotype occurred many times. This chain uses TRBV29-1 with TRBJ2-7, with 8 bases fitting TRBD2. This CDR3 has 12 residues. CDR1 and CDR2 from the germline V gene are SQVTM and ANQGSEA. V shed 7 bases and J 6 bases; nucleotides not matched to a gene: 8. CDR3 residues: CSAQRESGEQYF. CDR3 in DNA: TGCAGCGCGCAGCGGGAGTCAGGCGAGCAGTACTTC.

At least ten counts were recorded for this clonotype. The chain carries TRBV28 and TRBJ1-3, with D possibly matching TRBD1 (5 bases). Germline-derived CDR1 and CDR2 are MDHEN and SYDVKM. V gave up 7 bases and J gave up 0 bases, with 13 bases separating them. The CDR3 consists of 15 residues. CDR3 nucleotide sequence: TGTGCCAGCAAGGGGACCGCCAGCTCTGGAAACACCATATATTTT. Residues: CASKGTASSGNTIYF.

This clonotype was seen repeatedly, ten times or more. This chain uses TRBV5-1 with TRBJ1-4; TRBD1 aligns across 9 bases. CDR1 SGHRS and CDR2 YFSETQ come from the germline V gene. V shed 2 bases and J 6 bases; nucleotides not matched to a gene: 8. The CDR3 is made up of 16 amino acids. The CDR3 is CASSFTRTGVDEKLFF. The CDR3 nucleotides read TGCGCCAGCAGCTTTACACGGACAGGGGTGGATGAAAAACTGTTTTTT.

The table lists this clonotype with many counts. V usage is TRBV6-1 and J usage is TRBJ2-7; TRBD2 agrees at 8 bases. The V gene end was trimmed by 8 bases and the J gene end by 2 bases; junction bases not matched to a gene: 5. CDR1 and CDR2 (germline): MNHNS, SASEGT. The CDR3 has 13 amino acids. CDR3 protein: CASHPAGAYEQYF. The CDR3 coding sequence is TGTGCCAGCCACCCAGCGGGAGCCTACGAGCAGTACTTC.

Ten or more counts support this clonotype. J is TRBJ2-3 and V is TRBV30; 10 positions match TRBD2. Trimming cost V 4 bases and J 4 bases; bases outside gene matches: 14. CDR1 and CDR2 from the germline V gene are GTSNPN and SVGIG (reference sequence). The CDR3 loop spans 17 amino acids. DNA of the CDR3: TGTGCCTGGACCCACGGTGGTAGCGGGAGGTTTTCAGATACGCAGTATTTT. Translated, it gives CAWTHGGSGRFSDTQYF.

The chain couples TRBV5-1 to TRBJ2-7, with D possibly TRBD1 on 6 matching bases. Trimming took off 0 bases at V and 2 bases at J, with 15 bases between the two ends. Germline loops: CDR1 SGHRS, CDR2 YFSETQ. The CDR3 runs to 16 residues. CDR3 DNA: TGCGCCAGCAGCTTGGACGCTCAACAGGGTCCCTACGAGCAGTACTTC. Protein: CASSLDAQQGPYEQYF.

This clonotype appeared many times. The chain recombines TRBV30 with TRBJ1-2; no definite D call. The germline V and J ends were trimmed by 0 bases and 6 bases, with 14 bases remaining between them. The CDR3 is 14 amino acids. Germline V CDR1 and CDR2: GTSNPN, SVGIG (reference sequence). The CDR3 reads CAWSVSGRENGYTF. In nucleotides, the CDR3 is TGTGCCTGGAGTGTCTCAGGTCGTGAAAATGGCTACACCTTC.

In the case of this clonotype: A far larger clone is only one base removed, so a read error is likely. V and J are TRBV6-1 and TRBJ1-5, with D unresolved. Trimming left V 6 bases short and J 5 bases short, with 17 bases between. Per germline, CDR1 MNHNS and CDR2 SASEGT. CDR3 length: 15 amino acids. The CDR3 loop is CASRYFPWADQPQHF. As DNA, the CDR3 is TGTGCCAGCAGATACTTTCCTTGGGCTGATCAGCCCCAGCATTTT.

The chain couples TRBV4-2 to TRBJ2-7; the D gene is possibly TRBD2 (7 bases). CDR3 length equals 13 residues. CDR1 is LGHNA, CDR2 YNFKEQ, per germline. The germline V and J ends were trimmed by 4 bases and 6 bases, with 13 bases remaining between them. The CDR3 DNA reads TGTGCCAGCAGCCTAAGGGGGGGGGGCGAGCAGTACTTC. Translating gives CASSLRGGGEQYF.

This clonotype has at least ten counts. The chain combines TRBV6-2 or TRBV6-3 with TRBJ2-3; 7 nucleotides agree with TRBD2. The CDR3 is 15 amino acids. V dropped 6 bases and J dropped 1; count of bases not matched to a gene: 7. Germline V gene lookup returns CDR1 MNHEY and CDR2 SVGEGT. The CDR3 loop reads CASSLSGTRTDTQYF. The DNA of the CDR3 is TGTGCCAGCAGCCTCAGCGGGACCCGCACAGATACGCAGTATTTT.